The T cell receptor (beta chain) described here comes from a study of T cell repertoires in cytomegalovirus infection. At the level of the study: Indications of both CMV infection and matching HLA type were provided by public TCR beta signatures.

The V segment lost 6 bases and the J segment 5 bases; nucleotides outside the gene matches: 14. This CDR3 is built from 16 residues. Germline V lookup: CDR1 MNHEY, CDR2 SVGAGI. This clonotype was seen a few times. No antigen is known for it. Using its own MiXCR run on the reads, TCRdb lists one record per CDR3 protein. The table shows some 560,000 distinct CDR3 sequences, with 40% occurring only once. The TCR comes from a human donor in good health (CMV status not recorded). Some clones in this sample may be carry-over from other donors' samples. The rearrangement uses TRBV6-5 and TRBJ1-2, with 8 bases matching TRBD1. Sequencing used cultured PBMCs, obtained from culture after CMV antigen stimulation. CDR3 amino acids: CASSPSRGQGPYGYTF. The CDR3, as DNA: TGTGCCAGCAGCCCCTCCCGTGGACAGGGCCCTTATGGCTACACCTTC.